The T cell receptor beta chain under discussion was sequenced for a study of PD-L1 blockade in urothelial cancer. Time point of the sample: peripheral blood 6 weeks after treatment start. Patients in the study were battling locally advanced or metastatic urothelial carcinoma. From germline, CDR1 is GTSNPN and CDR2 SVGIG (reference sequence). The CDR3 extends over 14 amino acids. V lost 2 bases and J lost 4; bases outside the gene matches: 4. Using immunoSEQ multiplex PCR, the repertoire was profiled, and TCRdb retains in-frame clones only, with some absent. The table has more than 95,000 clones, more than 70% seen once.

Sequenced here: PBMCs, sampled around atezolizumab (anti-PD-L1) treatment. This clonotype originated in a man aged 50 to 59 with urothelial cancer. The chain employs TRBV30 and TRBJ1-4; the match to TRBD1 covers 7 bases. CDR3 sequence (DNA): TGTGCCTGGAGTCCGGACAGGATTAATGAAAAACTGTTTTTT. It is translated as CAWSPDRINEKLFF.